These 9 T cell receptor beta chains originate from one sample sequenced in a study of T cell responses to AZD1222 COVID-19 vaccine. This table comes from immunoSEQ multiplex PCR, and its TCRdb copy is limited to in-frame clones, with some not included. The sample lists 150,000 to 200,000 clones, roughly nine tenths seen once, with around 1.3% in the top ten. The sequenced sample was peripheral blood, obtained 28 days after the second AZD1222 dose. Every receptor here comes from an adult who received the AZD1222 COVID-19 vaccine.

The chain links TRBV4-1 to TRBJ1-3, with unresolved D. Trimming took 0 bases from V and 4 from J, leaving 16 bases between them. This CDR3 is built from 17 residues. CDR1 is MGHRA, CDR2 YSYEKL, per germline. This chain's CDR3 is CASSQEGSLTTGNTIYF. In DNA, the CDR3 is TGCGCCAGCAGCCAAGAGGGGTCCCTAACGACCGGAAACACCATATATTTT.

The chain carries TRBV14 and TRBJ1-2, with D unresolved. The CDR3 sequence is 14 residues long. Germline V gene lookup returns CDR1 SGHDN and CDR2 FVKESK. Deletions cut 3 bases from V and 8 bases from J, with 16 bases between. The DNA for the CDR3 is TGTGCCAGCAGCCACGGCAGGCCCCCTTACGGCTACACCTTC. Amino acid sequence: CASSHGRPPYGYTF.

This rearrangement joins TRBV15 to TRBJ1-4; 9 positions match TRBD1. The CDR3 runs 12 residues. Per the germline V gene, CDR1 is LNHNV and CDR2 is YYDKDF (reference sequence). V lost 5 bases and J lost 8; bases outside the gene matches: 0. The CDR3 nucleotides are TGTGCCACCAGCGGACAGGGGGAAAAACTGTTTTTT. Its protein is CATSGQGEKLFF.

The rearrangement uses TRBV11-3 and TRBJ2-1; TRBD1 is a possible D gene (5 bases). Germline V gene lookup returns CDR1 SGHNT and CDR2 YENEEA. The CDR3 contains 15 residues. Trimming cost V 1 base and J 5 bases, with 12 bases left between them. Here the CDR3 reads CASSLGRQPNNEQFF. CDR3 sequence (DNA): TGTGCCAGCAGCTTAGGGAGACAGCCGAACAATGAGCAGTTCTTC.

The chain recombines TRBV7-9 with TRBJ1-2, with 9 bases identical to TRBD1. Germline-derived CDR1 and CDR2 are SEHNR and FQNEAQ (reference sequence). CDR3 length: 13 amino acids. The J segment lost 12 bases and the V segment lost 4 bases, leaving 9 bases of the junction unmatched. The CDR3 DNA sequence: TGTGCCAGCAGCTCCCCACAGGGGGCGAGGCACACCTTC. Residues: CASSSPQGARHTF.

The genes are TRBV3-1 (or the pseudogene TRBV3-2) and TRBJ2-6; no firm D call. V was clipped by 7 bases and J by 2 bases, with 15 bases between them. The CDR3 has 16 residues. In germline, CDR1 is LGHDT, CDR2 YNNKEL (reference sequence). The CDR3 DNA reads TGTGCCAGCACCCCCGCAGGCGCTCCTGGGGCCAACGTCCTGACTTTC. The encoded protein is CASTPAGAPGANVLTF.

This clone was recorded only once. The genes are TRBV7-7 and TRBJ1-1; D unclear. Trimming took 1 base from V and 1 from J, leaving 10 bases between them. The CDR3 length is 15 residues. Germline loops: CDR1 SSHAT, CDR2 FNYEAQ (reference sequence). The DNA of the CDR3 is TGTGCCAGCAGCTTAGGGCCGAGGGAGAACACTGAAGCTTTCTTT. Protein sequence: CASSLGPRENTEAFF. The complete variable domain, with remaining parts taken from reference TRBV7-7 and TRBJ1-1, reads GAGVSQSPRYKVTKRGQDVTLRCDPISSHATLYWYQQALGQGPEFLTYFNYEAQPDKSGLPSDRFSAERPEGSISTLTIQRTEQRDSAMYRCASSLGPRENTEAFFGQGTRLTVV.

CDR3 DNA sequence: TGTGCCAGCAGCCAACAACAGGGGGTCGGGACAGATACGCAGTATTTT. It specifies CASSQQQGVGTDTQYF. The chain links TRBV4-2 to TRBJ2-3; TRBD1 matches at 8 bases. The germline V gene has CDR1 LGHNA and CDR2 YNFKEQ. Trimming removed 2 bases from V and 3 bases from J; junction bases left unmatched: 7. The CDR3 loop spans 16 amino acids.

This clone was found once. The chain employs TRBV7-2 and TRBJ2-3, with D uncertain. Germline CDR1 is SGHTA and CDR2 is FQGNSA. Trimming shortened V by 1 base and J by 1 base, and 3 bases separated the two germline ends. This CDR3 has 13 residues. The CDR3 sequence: CASSLGGTDTQYF. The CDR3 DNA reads TGTGCCAGCAGCTTAGGAGGCACAGATACGCAGTATTTT.